This T cell receptor (beta chain) was sequenced for a study of control samples from healthy donors and cancer patients. The method was immunoSEQ multiplex PCR; TCRdb's version includes in-frame clones alone and lacks a portion of them. Of roughly 130,000 clones listed, about nine tenths are singletons. The CDR3 is 16 amino acids. V gave up 4 bases and J gave up 6 bases, with 18 bases separating them. Germline V gives CDR1 LNHNV, CDR2 YYDKDF (reference sequence). V and J are TRBV15 and TRBJ1-4; D unresolved. The source material was blood. The TCR sequence derives from a man aged 18-30 years in good health. The CDR3 DNA is TGTGCCACCAGCAAGAATCTTGGTGTCGGGTATGAAAAACTGTTTTTT. It yields the protein CATSKNLGVGYEKLFF.